These 28 T cell receptor beta chains share one sample of origin, sequenced in a study of blood T cell repertoires in COVID-19. Sequenced by immunoSEQ multiplex PCR; TCRdb stores in-frame clones only, minus some. The sample yields some 73,000 clones, around 85% seen once. Sequencing was carried out using peripheral blood. These receptors were collected from a woman at least 80 years old with active or convalescent COVID-19.

The chain carries TRBV28 and TRBJ1-2, with D uncertain. Looked up from germline, CDR1 is MDHEN and CDR2 is SYDVKM. Trimming took 2 bases from V and 2 from J, leaving 6 bases between them. The CDR3 spans 13 residues. CDR3 coding DNA: TGTGCCAGCAGTTTAGGGCAGAACTATGGCTACACCTTC. Its translation is CASSLGQNYGYTF.

This chain links TRBV10-1 with TRBJ2-5, with TRBD1 matching 8 bases. The germline V gene has CDR1 WNHNN and CDR2 SYGVQD (reference sequence). CDR3 length: 15 residues. Unmatched junction bases numbered 9, after V lost 4 bases and J lost 5 bases. The CDR3 loop is CASSVQGARVETQYF. The CDR3 DNA sequence: TGCGCCAGCAGTGTCCAGGGGGCAAGGGTGGAGACCCAGTACTTC.

The chain links TRBV6-4 to TRBJ2-1; 11 bases line up with TRBD2. Germline CDR1 and CDR2: MRHNA and SNTAGT. V shed 4 bases, J shed 5 bases, and the junction held 4 bases outside the gene matches. The CDR3 totals 15 residues. The CDR3 DNA sequence: TGTGCCAGCAGTGCCTTTAGCGGGGGGGACAATGAGCAGTTCTTC. As protein: CASSAFSGGDNEQFF.

The chain employs TRBV5-1 and TRBJ2-7; 12 bases fit TRBD1. Trimming at V came to 4 bases and at J to 5 bases, leaving 7 bases not matched to a gene. Germline lookup yields CDR1 SGHRS and CDR2 YFSETQ. This CDR3 region has 15 residues. The CDR3 protein is CASSLRDRGLNEQYF. CDR3 coding DNA: TGCGCCAGCAGCCTTCGGGACAGGGGGCTCAACGAGCAGTACTTC.

V gene TRBV29-1 combines with J gene TRBJ1-4, with 7 bases identical to TRBD1. Germline-derived CDR1 and CDR2 are SQVTM and ANQGSEA. This CDR3 is built from 15 residues. The trim removed 7 bases at V and 8 bases at J, leaving 16 bases unmatched. CDR3 residues: CSALGGGLGGEKLFF. The CDR3 nucleotides read TGCAGCGCTTTAGGGGGCGGGCTTGGGGGCGAAAAACTGTTTTTT.

This chain uses TRBV28 with TRBJ2-7; possible D gene TRBD2, 5 bases. The CDR3 contains 13 residues. V was trimmed by 3 bases and J by 2 bases, leaving 8 bases between them. Germline CDR1 reads MDHEN; CDR2 reads SYDVKM. CDR3 in DNA: TGTGCCAGCAGTTTTGGACTGACCTACGAGCAGTACTTC. It is translated as CASSFGLTYEQYF. The full variable domain, with the rest looked up from reference TRBV28 and TRBJ2-7, is DVKVTQSSRYLVKRTGEKVFLECVQDMDHENMFWYRQDPGLGLRLIYFSYDVKMKEKGDIPEGYSVSREKKERFSLILESASTNQTSMYLCASSFGLTYEQYFGPGTRLTVT.

CDR3 nucleotides: TGTGCCAGCAGCTTGGCGGGACTAGCCAAAAACATTCAGTACTTC. Translating gives CASSLAGLAKNIQYF. The V call is TRBV5-5, the J call TRBJ2-4; a possible D gene is TRBD2 (6 bases). V dropped 0 bases and J dropped 0 bases, with 7 bases sitting between them. This CDR3 is built from 15 residues. CDR1 is SGHKS, CDR2 YYEKEE, per germline (reference sequence).

The chain links TRBV9 to TRBJ2-5, with TRBD2 identical over 8 bases. There are 15 residues in the CDR3. Germline lookup yields CDR1 SGDLS and CDR2 YYNGEE. V shed 0 bases, J shed 4 bases, and the junction held 5 bases outside the gene matches. CDR3 in amino acids: CASSVDPGGVETQYF. The CDR3 DNA follows: TGTGCCAGCAGCGTAGACCCGGGGGGGGTAGAGACCCAGTACTTC.

The chain carries TRBV5-1 and TRBJ2-3, with 7 bases aligning to TRBD2. The CDR3 is 13 residues long. The germline CDR1 and CDR2 sequences are SGHRS and YFSETQ. The J segment lost 2 bases and the V segment lost 6 bases, leaving 3 bases of the junction unmatched. The chain's CDR3 is CASKRGDTDTQYF. CDR3 bases: TGCGCCAGCAAGCGGGGCGACACAGATACGCAGTATTTT.

The chain recombines TRBV5-4 with TRBJ2-6; D might be TRBD2 (7 bases). Trimming pared 0 bases from V and 0 bases from J, leaving 10 bases between. CDR1 is SGHNT and CDR2 is YYREEE in the germline V gene (reference sequence). The CDR3 spans 17 residues. As DNA, the CDR3 is TGTGCCAGCAGCTTGGCGGGGGGCAGCTCTGGGGCCAACGTCCTGACTTTC. Its translation is CASSLAGGSSGANVLTF.

The chain has TRBV19 and TRBJ1-6; D remains ambiguous. Deletions cut 6 bases from V and 8 bases from J, with 14 bases between. This CDR3 comprises 14 residues. CDR1 LNHDA and CDR2 SQIVND come from the germline V gene (reference sequence). This chain's CDR3 is CASRSEGRDSPLHF. CDR3 coding DNA: TGTGCCAGTAGGTCGGAAGGGAGGGATTCACCCCTCCACTTT.

This sequence joins TRBV11-2 and TRBJ1-6; D uncertain. The CDR3 runs 13 residues. CDR1 and CDR2 (germline): SGHAT, FQNNGV. Trimming cost V 1 base and J 18 bases, with 16 bases left between them. The CDR3 DNA follows: TGTGCCAGCAGCTTAGGCGATCTGGGCAGCCGCCACTTT. Amino acid sequence: CASSLGDLGSRHF. Together with reference TRBV11-2 and TRBJ1-6, the CDR3 gives the full variable domain: EAGVAQSPRYKIIEKRQSVAFWCNPISGHATLYWYQQILGQGPKLLIQFQNNGVVDDSQLPKDRFSAERLKGVDSTLKIQPAKLEDSAVYLCASSLGDLGSRHFGNGTRLTVT.

J is TRBJ1-1 and V is TRBV9; D perhaps matches TRBD1 (5 bases). The V and J ends lost 0 bases and 4 bases respectively, with 10 bases between them. Germline V gives CDR1 SGDLS, CDR2 YYNGEE. The length of the CDR3 is 14 residues. CDR3 DNA: TGTGCCAGCAGCGTAGCTGGGGGGGGCACTGAAGCTTTCTTT. As protein: CASSVAGGGTEAFF.

This chain connects TRBV5-6 to TRBJ1-1; D ambiguous. Deletions cut 0 bases from V and 7 bases from J, with 7 bases between. In germline, CDR1 is SGHDT, CDR2 YYEEEE. This CDR3 is 12 amino acids long. The CDR3 DNA reads as TGTGCCAGCAGCTTGGCCACATTTGAAGCTTTCTTT. As protein: CASSLATFEAFF.

The chain has TRBV19 and TRBJ2-5, with a possible D match to TRBD1 (6 bases). Germline loops: CDR1 LNHDA, CDR2 SQIVND (reference sequence). V was clipped by 1 base and J by 3 bases, with 9 bases between them. The CDR3 is made up of 14 amino acids. Here the CDR3 reads CASSIGTVKETQYF. The CDR3 nucleotides read TGTGCCAGTAGTATAGGGACAGTGAAAGAGACCCAGTACTTC.

The rearrangement joins TRBV29-1 to TRBJ1-2; D call uncertain. The CDR3 runs 12 residues. CDR1 and CDR2 (germline): SQVTM, ANQGSEA. The ends were cut back, 2 bases at V and 3 bases at J, with 7 bases in the middle. CDR3 protein: CSVESADYGYTF. CDR3 nucleotide sequence: TGCAGCGTTGAATCTGCGGACTATGGCTACACCTTC. Full variable domain (rest looked up from reference TRBV29-1 and TRBJ1-2): SAVISQKPSRDICQRGTSLTIQCQVDSQVTMMFWYRQQPGQSLTLIATANQGSEATYESGFVIDKFPISRPNLTFSTLTVSNMSPEDSSIYLCSVESADYGYTFGSGTRLTVV.

V usage is TRBV7-2 and J usage is TRBJ1-2, with D unclear. Trimming pared 1 base from V and 5 bases from J, leaving 14 bases between. This CDR3 is 15 amino acids long. In germline, CDR1 is SGHTA, CDR2 FQGNSA. The CDR3 DNA reads TGTGCCAGCAGCTTAGGCGGCAGAAGACTTTATGGCTACACCTTC. Encoded protein: CASSLGGRRLYGYTF.

The rearrangement links TRBV4-1 to TRBJ1-6; D not resolved. The CDR3 sequence is 12 residues long. CDR1 and CDR2 from the germline V gene are MGHRA and YSYEKL. V lost 0 bases and J lost 9, with 3 bases in between. CDR3 nucleotide sequence: TGCGCCAGCAGCCAAGACATTTCACCCCTCCACTTT. It specifies CASSQDISPLHF.

V gene TRBV7-3 combines with J gene TRBJ2-5; weak D call: TRBD1 (6 bases). The CDR3 covers 14 residues. V shed 5 bases and J shed 5 bases, with 15 bases lying between them. The germline V gene encodes CDR1 SGHTA and CDR2 FQGTGA. The CDR3 spells CASSLGQPGETQYF. The CDR3 nucleotides read TGTGCCAGCAGCCTCGGACAGCCTGGGGAGACCCAGTACTTC.

This clone has only a few counts. The chain recombines TRBV2 with TRBJ2-7, with TRBD1 matching over 7 bases. The ends lost 0 bases at V and 4 bases at J; junction bases unmatched: 9. The V gene's germline CDR1 is SNHLY and CDR2 FYNNEI. The CDR3 runs to 16 residues. CDR3 in DNA: TGTGCCAGCAGTGAAGCGCGAGGGGGCCCAGGGTACGAGCAGTACTTC. Its translation is CASSEARGGPGYEQYF.

The chain combines TRBV30 with TRBJ2-2, with D possibly called TRBD1 or TRBD2 (5 bases each). Germline-derived CDR1 and CDR2 are GTSNPN and SVGIG (reference sequence). The V gene lost 5 bases and the J gene lost 4 bases, with 8 bases spanning the gap. The CDR3 covers 12 residues. The CDR3 DNA is TGTGCCTGGGAGGGGCTCACCGGGGAGCTGTTTTTT. Its protein is CAWEGLTGELFF.

The CDR3 bases are TGTGCCAGCAGCTTAGCGGGACAAATCTATGGCTACACCTTC. Translated: CASSLAGQIYGYTF. This chain joins TRBV7-2 and TRBJ1-2; D might be TRBD1 (6 bases). CDR3 size: 14 residues. V was cut by 0 bases and J by 4 bases, with 9 bases left in between. CDR1 SGHTA and CDR2 FQGNSA come from the germline V gene.

The chain carries TRBV6-5 and TRBJ2-7; tentative D call: TRBD1 (6 bases). The CDR3 is 14 residues long. The V end lost 0 bases, the J end lost 5 bases, and 11 bases lay between the germline ends. The germline CDR1 and CDR2 sequences are MNHEY and SVGAGI. CDR3 sequence (DNA): TGTGCCAGCAGTTACTCCCGGGACATTCACGAGCAGTACTTC. Translating gives CASSYSRDIHEQYF.

The J gene is TRBJ1-1, the V gene TRBV28; the match to TRBD1 covers 8 bases. J lost 4 bases, V lost 8 bases, and 3 bases had no gene match. The CDR3 has 12 residues. CDR1 is MDHEN and CDR2 is SYDVKM in the germline V gene. The CDR3 loop reads CASGQGGTEAFF. CDR3 DNA: TGTGCCAGCGGACAGGGTGGCACTGAAGCTTTCTTT.

CDR3 loop: CATSDLPGQVGSYNEQFF. The CDR3 DNA follows: TGTGCCACCAGTGATTTACCGGGACAGGTCGGCTCCTACAATGAGCAGTTCTTC. The rearrangement joins TRBV24-1 to TRBJ2-1; TRBD1 agrees at 8 bases. Per the germline V gene, CDR1 is KGHDR and CDR2 is SFDVKD. With 1 base clipped from V and 0 bases from J, the junction kept 7 bases outside the gene matches. CDR3 length: 18 amino acids.

The chain combines TRBV30 with TRBJ2-2; 7 bases line up with TRBD1. Trimming at V came to 4 bases and at J to 3 bases, leaving 8 bases not matched to a gene. Looked up from germline, CDR1 is GTSNPN and CDR2 is SVGIG (reference sequence). The CDR3 runs 15 residues. The DNA of the CDR3 is TGTGCCTGGACCATATTCGGGACAGACACCGGGGAGCTGTTTTTT. Protein: CAWTIFGTDTGELFF.

This clone has just a few counts. This chain connects TRBV11-2 to TRBJ1-2, with D possibly TRBD1 on 6 matching bases. This CDR3 spans 15 amino acids. Trimming pared 4 bases from V and 0 bases from J, leaving 12 bases between. Germline V gives CDR1 SGHAT, CDR2 FQNNGV. CDR3 protein: CASSWAGVTNYGYTF. The CDR3 DNA sequence: TGTGCCAGCAGCTGGGCAGGGGTCACTAACTATGGCTACACCTTC.

The chain carries TRBV7-2 and TRBJ1-2; D perhaps matches TRBD1 (6 bases). Trimming stripped 3 bases from V and 5 bases from J, with 13 bases between. The V gene's germline CDR1 is SGHTA and CDR2 FQGNSA. The CDR3 has 14 residues. CDR3 sequence: CASSLATGIYGYTF. CDR3 DNA: TGTGCCAGCAGCTTGGCTACAGGGATTTATGGCTACACCTTC.